A single TCR beta chain is shown here with its context. The antigen is undetermined. The junction shows a germline mismatch at one end, possibly a read error. The sample belongs to a study of cytomegalovirus exposure and HLA in healthy donors. Study summary: Out of 350 to 400 genotyped donors, approximately 84% belonged to the Caucasian-associated ancestry cluster.

Donors were nominally healthy when sampled, though unrecorded immune exposures were likely. Study-wide results and caveats: Rarity characterized most TCR sequences, yet some public TCRs appeared in many donors. Cytomegalovirus association was listed for approximately 160 TCR beta chains.

The CDR3 length is 15 residues. The germline gives CDR1 SEHNR, CDR2 FQNEAQ (reference sequence). The PCR was carried out with 60 Vbeta primers and 13 Jbeta primers. TCRdb's copy holds only in-frame clones and misses some; the assay was immunoSEQ multiplex PCR. The data show about 130,000 clones, with over 70% seen just once and roughly 3.5% held by the top ten. The genes are TRBV7-9 and TRBJ2-3; D is unresolved. This sequence originates from a woman between 45 and 65 years old in good health and CMV-seronegative. Sequenced input: PBMCs. The CDR3 is CSSSFGLSSTDTQYF. The DNA of the CDR3 is TGTTCCAGCAGCTTCGGTTTATCTAGCACAGATACGCAGTATTTT.